The entry below describes one TCR beta chain. Its antigen is unidentified. The sample originates from a study of T cell responses to AZD1222 COVID-19 vaccine. With 1 base removed from V and 5 bases from J, the gap between germline ends came to 11 bases. The CDR3 is 14 amino acids. Germline V gene sequence: CDR1 SGHDN, CDR2 FVKESK. Regarding the study as a whole: Just six AZD1222 recipients tested seropositive at baseline. Donors skewed white British and female; clonal diversity was possibly underestimated.

Generated by immunoSEQ multiplex PCR, the TCRdb table keeps only in-frame clones and is missing some. The sample lists some 130,000 clones; approximately 84% were seen once. V gene TRBV14 combines with J gene TRBJ1-1, with D unclear. Specimen: peripheral blood, collected on day 0 of AZD1222 vaccination. This TCR was recovered from an adult in good health. CDR3: CASSQVSGRTEAFF. The DNA for the CDR3 is TGTGCCAGCAGCCAAGTTAGTGGACGGACTGAAGCTTTCTTT.